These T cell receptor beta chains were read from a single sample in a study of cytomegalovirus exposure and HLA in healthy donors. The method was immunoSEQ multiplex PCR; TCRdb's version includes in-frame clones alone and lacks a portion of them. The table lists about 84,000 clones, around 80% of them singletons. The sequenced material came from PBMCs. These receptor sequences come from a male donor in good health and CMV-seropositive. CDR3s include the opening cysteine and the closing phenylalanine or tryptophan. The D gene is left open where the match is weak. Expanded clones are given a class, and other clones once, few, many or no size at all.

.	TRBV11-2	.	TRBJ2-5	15	TGTGCCAGCAGCCCCGCCCGGGGGATCCAAGAGACCCAGTACTTC	CASSPARGIQETQYF
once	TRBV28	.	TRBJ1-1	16	TGTGCCAGCAGTACCCGGGGAGGGCCGATGAACACTGAAGCTTTCTTT	CASSTRGGPMNTEAFF
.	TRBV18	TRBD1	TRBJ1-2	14	TGTGCCAGCTCATATTCAGGGGGCGACTATGGCTACACCTTC	CASSYSGGDYGYTF
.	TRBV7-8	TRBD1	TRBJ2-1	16	TGTGCCAGCAGCTTGCGACAGGGCGCCTCCTACAATGAGCAGTTCTTC	CASSLRQGASYNEQFF
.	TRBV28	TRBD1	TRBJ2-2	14	TGTGCCAGCAGAAAGACAGGGGGGACCGGGGAGCTGTTTTTT	CASRKTGGTGELFF
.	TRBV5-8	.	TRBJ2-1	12	TGTGCCAGCAGCCCTTTCTCCGGTGAGCAGTTCTTC	CASSPFSGEQFF
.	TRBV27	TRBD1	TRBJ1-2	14	TGTGCCAGCAGCGGTATACAGGGGCCTTATGGCTACACCTTC	CASSGIQGPYGYTF
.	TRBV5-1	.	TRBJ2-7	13	TGCGCCAGCAGCCTGGGACTCGTCTACGAGCAGTACTTC	CASSLGLVYEQYF
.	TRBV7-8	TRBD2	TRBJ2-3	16	TGTGCCAGCAGCCGACTAGCGGGAGGGCCGGAGGATACGCAGTATTTT	CASSRLAGGPEDTQYF
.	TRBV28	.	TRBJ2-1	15	TGTGCCAGCAGCCTCGGGGAGTCCTCCTACAATGAGCAGTTCTTC	CASSLGESSYNEQFF
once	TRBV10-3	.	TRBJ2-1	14	TGTGCCACCGCTGGGGGAGGTGGCTACAATGAGCAGTTCTTC	CATAGGGGYNEQFF
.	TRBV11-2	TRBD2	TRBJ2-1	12	TGTGCCAGCAGCCCCCGACTAGCTTTACAGTTCTTC	CASSPRLALQFF
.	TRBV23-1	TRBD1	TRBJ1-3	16	TGCGCCAGCAGTCAACTCGACAGGGGGCCTGGAAACACCATATATTTT	CASSQLDRGPGNTIYF
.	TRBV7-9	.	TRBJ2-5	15	TGTGCCAGCAGCTCGGGTCCGGGAGAGCGGGAGACCCAGTACTTC	CASSSGPGERETQYF
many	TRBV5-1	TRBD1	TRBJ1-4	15	TGCGCCAGCAGCCCGGACAGGGGCGCCAATGAAAAACTGTTTTTT	CASSPDRGANEKLFF
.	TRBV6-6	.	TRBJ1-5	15	TGTGCCAGCAGTTCGCGGGGTTATAGCAATCAGCCCCAGCATTTT	CASSSRGYSNQPQHF
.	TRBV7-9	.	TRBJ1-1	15	TGTTCCAGCAGCTTAGTGGGGAGGAATAGGACTGAAGCTTTCTTT	CSSSLVGRNRTEAFF
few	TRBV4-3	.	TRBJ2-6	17	TGCGCCAGCAGCCAAGGAGAGGAATTCTCTGGGGCCAACGTCCTGACTTTC	CASSQGEEFSGANVLTF
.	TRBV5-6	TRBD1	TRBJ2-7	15	TGTGCCAGCAGCACCTGGACAGGGGTGGAGTTGGAGCAGTACTTC	CASSTWTGVELEQYF
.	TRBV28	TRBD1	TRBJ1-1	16	TGTGCCAGCAGCCCCTCGCTTGGGCAGGGGGGCACTGAAGCTTTCTTT	CASSPSLGQGGTEAFF
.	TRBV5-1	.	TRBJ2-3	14	TGCGCCAGCAGCTTGGGCCAGGGCCTTGATACGCAGTATTTT	CASSLGQGLDTQYF
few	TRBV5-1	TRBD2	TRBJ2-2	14	TGCGCCAGCAGCGATGGACTAGTCACCGGGGAGCTGTTTTTT	CASSDGLVTGELFF
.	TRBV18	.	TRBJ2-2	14	TGTGCCAGCTCACCACTACTTACAGCCGGGGAGCTGTTTTTT	CASSPLLTAGELFF
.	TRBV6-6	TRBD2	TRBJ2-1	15	TGTGCCAGCAAGCGGGAGGGGGGTAAGTACAATGAGCAGTTCTTC	CASKREGGKYNEQFF
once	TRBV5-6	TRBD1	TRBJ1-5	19	TGTGCCAGCAGCTTGTATTTAGGGACAGAAACTTATAGCAATCAGCCCCAGCATTTT	CASSLYLGTETYSNQPQHF
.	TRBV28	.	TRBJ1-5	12	TGTGCCAGCAGAGATCTGAGTCAGCCCCAGCATTTT	CASRDLSQPQHF
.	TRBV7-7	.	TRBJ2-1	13	TGTGCCAGCAGCTCGGCGGAGGGAACAGAGCAGTTCTTC	CASSSAEGTEQFF
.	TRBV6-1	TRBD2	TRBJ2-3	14	TGTGCCAGCAGTGTGGCGGGGGGCACAGATACGCAGTATTTT	CASSVAGGTDTQYF
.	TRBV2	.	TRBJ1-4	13	TGTGCCACCCGGGGAGGATCTAATGAAAAACTGTTTTTT	CATRGGSNEKLFF
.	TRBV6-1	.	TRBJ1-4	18	TGTGCCAGCAGTGACTGTCCAAGTCTCCTAGTCGACAATGAAAAACTGTTTTTT	CASSDCPSLLVDNEKLFF
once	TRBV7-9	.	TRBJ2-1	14	TGTGCCAGCAGCCCTCGGGAAACATTTAATGAGCAGTTCTTC	CASSPRETFNEQFF
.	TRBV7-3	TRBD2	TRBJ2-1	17	TGTGCCAGCAGCCCCAGGTCCGGGACTAGCGGGATGGGTGAGCAGTTCTTC	CASSPRSGTSGMGEQFF
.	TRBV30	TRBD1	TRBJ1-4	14	TGTGCCTGGAGCCGGACAGGGTTTAATGAAAAACTGTTTTTT	CAWSRTGFNEKLFF
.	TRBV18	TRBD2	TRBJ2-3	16	TGTGCCAGCTCACCGCTAGCGGGAGGGCGAGAAGATACGCAGTATTTT	CASSPLAGGREDTQYF
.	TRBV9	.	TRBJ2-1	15	TGTGCCAGCAGCGTAGATGAGGGTTCCTACAATGAGCAGTTCTTC	CASSVDEGSYNEQFF
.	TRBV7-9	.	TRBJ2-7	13	TGTGCCAGCAGCTTGGGCAACTCCTACGAGCAGTACTTC	CASSLGNSYEQYF